Listed here is a single T cell receptor beta chain. This sample was included in a study of blood T cell repertoires in COVID-19. Study background: From the United States, Italy and Spain came samples of acute and convalescent COVID-19. T cells, B-cell-depleted T cells, or PBMCs provided the cDNA or gDNA that served as material.

Clones were sequenced by immunoSEQ multiplex PCR, and TCRdb holds only the in-frame ones, with some missing. The table has around 200,000 clones, 85% seen once. CDR3 size: 13 residues. The V gene's germline CDR1 is ENHRY and CDR2 SYGVKD. The V gene lost 2 bases and the J gene lost 1 base, with 6 bases spanning the gap. Those who participated ranged in age from about 18 to 89 years and resided in some 24 US areas. Recovery meant two consecutive negative NP/OP PCR tests, professional clearance, or resolved symptoms. Source material: PBMCs or T cells enriched from blood (not recorded which). The gene calls are TRBV10-3 and TRBJ2-7, with unresolved D. This sequence originates from a man in his forties who had recovered from COVID-19. The CDR3 region is CAISEIASYEQYF. For the CDR3, the DNA is TGTGCCATCAGTGAGATTGCGTCCTACGAGCAGTACTTC.